These T cell receptor beta chains were read from a single sample in a study of T cell responses to AZD1222 COVID-19 vaccine. Measured with immunoSEQ multiplex PCR; TCRdb has only the in-frame clones, and not every one. Seen here are some 120,000 clones, more than 80% observed once, and the top ten hold 5% to 5.5%. Sequenced here: peripheral blood, sampled on day 0 of AZD1222 vaccination. These receptor sequences come from an adult in good health. The conserved cysteine and the conserved F or W are not part of the CDR3 here.

>TRBV27|TRBJ1-5
ASSLTHAGRQPQH
>TRBV7-9|TRBJ1-1
ASRGPQGVVNTEAF
>TRBV28|TRBJ1-5
ASSHSGTGNNQPQH
>TRBV12-3/TRBV12-4|TRBJ2-7
ASSLALYEQY
>TRBV18|TRBJ2-5
ASSPSGERWY
>TRBV19|TRBJ2-1
ASSISGTNDNEQF
>TRBV6-5|TRBJ1-5
ASSYPGQGSNQPQH
>TRBV15|TRBJ1-2
ATSRDRVNYGYT
>TRBV18|TRBJ1-6
ASSPPSARNSPLH
>TRBV6-5|TRBJ1-2
ASSYLTLGAVEGYT
>TRBV5-1|TRBJ2-3
ASRPLSTDTQY
>TRBV5-1|TRBJ1-3
ASSWGSPDSGNTIY
>TRBV24-1|TRBJ2-1
ATSDLGTVNEQF
>TRBV9|TRBJ1-4
ASSASGTENEKLF
>TRBV30|TRBJ1-3
AWGSGQGAGNTIY
>TRBV11-2|TRBJ1-2
ASSLDSPQGRLYGYT
>TRBV30|TRBJ2-1
AWSVHSRNEQF
>TRBV5-1|TRBJ2-7
ASSLELLGEQY
>TRBV18|TRBJ1-5
ASSPGLSNQPQH
>TRBV2|TRBJ2-7
ASKGGAGEQY
>TRBV6-1|TRBJ1-4
ASSEAVIYEKLF
>TRBV7-3|TRBJ2-6
ASSLYGSANVLT